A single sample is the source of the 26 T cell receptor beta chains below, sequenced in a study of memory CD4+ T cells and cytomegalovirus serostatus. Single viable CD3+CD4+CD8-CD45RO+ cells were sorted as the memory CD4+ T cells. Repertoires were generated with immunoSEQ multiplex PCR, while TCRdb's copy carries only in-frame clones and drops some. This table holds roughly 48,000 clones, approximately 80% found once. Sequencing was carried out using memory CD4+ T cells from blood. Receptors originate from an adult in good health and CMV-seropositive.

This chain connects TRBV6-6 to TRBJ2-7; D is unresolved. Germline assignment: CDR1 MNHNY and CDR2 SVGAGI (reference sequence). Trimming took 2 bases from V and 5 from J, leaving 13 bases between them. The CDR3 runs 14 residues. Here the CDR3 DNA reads TGTGCCAGCAGTTACGGTACCTCTGAAGACGAGCAGTACTTC. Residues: CASSYGTSEDEQYF.

The CDR3 sequence is CASSYSGGNTEAFF. CDR3 sequence (DNA): TGTGCCAGCAGTTACAGTGGGGGCAACACTGAAGCTTTCTTT. The J gene is TRBJ1-1, the V gene TRBV6-5; maybe TRBD1 (6 bases). The V end lost 2 bases, the J end lost 2 bases, and 9 bases lay between the germline ends. This CDR3 contains 14 residues. Germline V lookup: CDR1 MNHEY, CDR2 SVGAGI.

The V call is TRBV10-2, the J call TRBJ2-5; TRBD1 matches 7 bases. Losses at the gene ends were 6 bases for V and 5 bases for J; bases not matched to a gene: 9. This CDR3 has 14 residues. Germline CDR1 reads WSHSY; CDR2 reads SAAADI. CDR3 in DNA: TGCGCCAGCAGCACCCGACAGGGCGGGGAGACCCAGTACTTC. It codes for CASSTRQGGETQYF.

The CDR3 DNA is TGTGCCAGCAGCTTCGGGAGGGGTCAGCCCCAGCATTTT. Translated, it gives CASSFGRGQPQHF. V is TRBV7-3 and J is TRBJ1-5; tentatively, D is TRBD1 (5 bases). This CDR3 spans 13 amino acids. The ends were cut back, 3 bases at V and 6 bases at J, with 9 bases in the middle. Germline V lookup: CDR1 SGHTA, CDR2 FQGTGA. Full variable domain (remainder filled in from reference TRBV7-3 and TRBJ1-5): GAGVSQTPSNKVTEKGKYVELRCDPISGHTALYWYRQSLGQGPEFLIYFQGTGAADDSGLPNDRFFAVRPEGSVSTLKIQRTERGDSAVYLCASSFGRGQPQHFGDGTRLSIL.

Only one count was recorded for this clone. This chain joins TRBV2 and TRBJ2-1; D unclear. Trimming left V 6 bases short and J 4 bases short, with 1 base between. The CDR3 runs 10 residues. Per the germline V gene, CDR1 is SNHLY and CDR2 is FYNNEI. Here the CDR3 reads CASRYNEQFF. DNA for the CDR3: TGTGCCAGCAGATACAATGAGCAGTTCTTC.

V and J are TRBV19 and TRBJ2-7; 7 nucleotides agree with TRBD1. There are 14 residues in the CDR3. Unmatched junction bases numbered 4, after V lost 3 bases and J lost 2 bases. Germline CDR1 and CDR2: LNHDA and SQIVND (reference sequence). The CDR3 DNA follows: TGTGCCAGTAGTATGTCAACAGGGGCCTACGAGCAGTACTTC. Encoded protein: CASSMSTGAYEQYF.

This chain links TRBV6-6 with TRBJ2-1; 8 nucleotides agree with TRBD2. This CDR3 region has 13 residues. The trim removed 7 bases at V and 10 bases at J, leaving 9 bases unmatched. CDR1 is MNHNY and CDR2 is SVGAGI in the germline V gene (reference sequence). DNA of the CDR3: TGTGCCAGCACCACGGGGGCTAGCGGGGAGCAGTTCTTC. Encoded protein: CASTTGASGEQFF.

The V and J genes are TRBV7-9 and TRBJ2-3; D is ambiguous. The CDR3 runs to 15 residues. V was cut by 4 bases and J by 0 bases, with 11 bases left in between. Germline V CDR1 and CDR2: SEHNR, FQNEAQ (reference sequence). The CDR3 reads CASSSTGFSTDTQYF. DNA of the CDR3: TGTGCCAGCAGCTCAACGGGCTTCAGCACAGATACGCAGTATTTT.

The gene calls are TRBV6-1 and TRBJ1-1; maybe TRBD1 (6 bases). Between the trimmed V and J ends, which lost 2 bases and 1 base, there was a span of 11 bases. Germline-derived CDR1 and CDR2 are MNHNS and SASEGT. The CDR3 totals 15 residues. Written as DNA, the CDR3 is TGTGCCAGCAGTGAAAGGGGGGGGGAGAACACTGAAGCTTTCTTT. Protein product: CASSERGGENTEAFF.

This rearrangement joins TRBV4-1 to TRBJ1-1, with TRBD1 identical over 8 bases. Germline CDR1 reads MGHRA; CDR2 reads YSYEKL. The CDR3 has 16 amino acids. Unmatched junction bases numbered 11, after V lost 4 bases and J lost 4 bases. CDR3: CASSPTLTGGFTEAFF. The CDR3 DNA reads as TGCGCCAGCAGCCCTACTTTAACAGGGGGTTTCACTGAAGCTTTCTTT.

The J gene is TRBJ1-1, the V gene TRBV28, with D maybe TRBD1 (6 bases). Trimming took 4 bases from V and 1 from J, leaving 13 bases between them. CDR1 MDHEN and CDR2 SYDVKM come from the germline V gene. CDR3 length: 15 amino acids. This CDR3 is CASSYPDRKNTEAFF. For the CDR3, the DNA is TGTGCCAGCAGTTATCCGGACAGAAAGAACACTGAAGCTTTCTTT. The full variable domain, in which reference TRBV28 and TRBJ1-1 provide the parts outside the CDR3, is DVKVTQSSRYLVKRTGEKVFLECVQDMDHENMFWYRQDPGLGLRLIYFSYDVKMKEKGDIPEGYSVSREKKERFSLILESASTNQTSMYLCASSYPDRKNTEAFFGQGTRLTVV.

CDR3 coding DNA: TGTGCCAGCAGCTTACAGACAGGTTTCAGGGCCGGGGAGCTGTTTTTT. As protein: CASSLQTGFRAGELFF. The chain couples TRBV11-3 to TRBJ2-2, with a possible D match to TRBD1 (6 bases). V dropped 2 bases and J dropped 6 bases, with 16 bases sitting between them. From germline, CDR1 is SGHNT and CDR2 YENEEA. The CDR3 covers 16 residues.

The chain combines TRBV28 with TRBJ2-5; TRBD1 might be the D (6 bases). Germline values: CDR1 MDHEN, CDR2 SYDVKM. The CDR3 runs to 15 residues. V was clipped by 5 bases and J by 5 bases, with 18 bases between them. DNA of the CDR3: TGTGCCAGCAGTAACTCCAGGGGTTTATGGGAGACCCAGTACTTC. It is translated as CASSNSRGLWETQYF. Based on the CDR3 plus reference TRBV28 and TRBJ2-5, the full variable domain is DVKVTQSSRYLVKRTGEKVFLECVQDMDHENMFWYRQDPGLGLRLIYFSYDVKMKEKGDIPEGYSVSREKKERFSLILESASTNQTSMYLCASSNSRGLWETQYFGPGTRLLVL.

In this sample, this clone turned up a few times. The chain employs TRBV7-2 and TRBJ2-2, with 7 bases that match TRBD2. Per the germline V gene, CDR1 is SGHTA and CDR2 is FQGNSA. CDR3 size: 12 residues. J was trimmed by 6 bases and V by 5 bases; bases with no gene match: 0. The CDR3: CASSGLAGELFF. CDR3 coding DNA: TGTGCCAGCAGCGGACTAGCCGGGGAGCTGTTTTTT. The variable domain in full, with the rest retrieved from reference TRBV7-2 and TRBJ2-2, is GAGVSQSPSNKVTEKGKDVELRCDPISGHTALYWYRQSLGQGLEFLIYFQGNSAPDKSGLPSDRFSAERTGGSVSTLTIQRTQQEDSAVYLCASSGLAGELFFGEGSRLTVL.

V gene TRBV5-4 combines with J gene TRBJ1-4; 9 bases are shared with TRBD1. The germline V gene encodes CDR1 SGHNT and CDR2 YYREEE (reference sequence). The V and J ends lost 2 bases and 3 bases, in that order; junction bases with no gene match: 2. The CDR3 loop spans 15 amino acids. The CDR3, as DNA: TGTGCCAGCAGCTTCCGGACAGGGGCTAATGAAAAACTGTTTTTT. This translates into CASSFRTGANEKLFF.

The CDR3 DNA sequence: TGTGCCTGGAGTCGAGCAGGTCTCGACACTGAAGCTTTCTTT. This encodes CAWSRAGLDTEAFF. The chain is built from TRBV30 and TRBJ1-1; D ambiguous. Germline CDR1 reads GTSNPN; CDR2 reads SVGIG (reference sequence). The CDR3 runs 14 residues. Trimming stripped 2 bases from V and 3 bases from J, with 13 bases between.

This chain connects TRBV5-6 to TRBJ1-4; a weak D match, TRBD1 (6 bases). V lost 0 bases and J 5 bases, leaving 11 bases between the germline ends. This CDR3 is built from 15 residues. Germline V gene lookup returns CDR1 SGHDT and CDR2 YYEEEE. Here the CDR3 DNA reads TGTGCCAGCAGCTTGGAGGGGGTTTCCAATGAAAAACTGTTTTTT. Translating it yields CASSLEGVSNEKLFF.

The DNA of the CDR3 is TGTGCCAGCAGCGTAGGGGGGCTGTCGGAGACCCAGTACTTC. Protein sequence: CASSVGGLSETQYF. This chain links TRBV9 with TRBJ2-5, with a possible D match to TRBD1 (6 bases). From germline, CDR1 is SGDLS and CDR2 YYNGEE. V lost 0 bases, J lost 5 bases, and 11 bases lay in between. This CDR3 is built from 14 residues.

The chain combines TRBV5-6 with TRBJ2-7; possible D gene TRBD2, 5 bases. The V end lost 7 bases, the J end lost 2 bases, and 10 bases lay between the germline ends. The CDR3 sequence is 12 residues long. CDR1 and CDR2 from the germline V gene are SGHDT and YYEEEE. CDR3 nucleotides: TGTGCCAGCGGGGTGGGAGCCTACGAGCAGTACTTC. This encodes CASGVGAYEQYF.

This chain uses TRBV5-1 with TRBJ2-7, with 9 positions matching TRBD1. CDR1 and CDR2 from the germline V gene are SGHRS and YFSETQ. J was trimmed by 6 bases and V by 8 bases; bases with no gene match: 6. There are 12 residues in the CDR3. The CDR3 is CASRDRAGEQYF. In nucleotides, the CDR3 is TGCGCCAGTCGGGACAGGGCAGGCGAGCAGTACTTC.

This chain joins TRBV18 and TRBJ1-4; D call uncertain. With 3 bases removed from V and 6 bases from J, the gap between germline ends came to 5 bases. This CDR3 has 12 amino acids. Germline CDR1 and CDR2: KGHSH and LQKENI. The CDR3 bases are TGTGCCAGCTCACCTTCATATGAAAAACTGTTTTTT. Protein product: CASSPSYEKLFF.

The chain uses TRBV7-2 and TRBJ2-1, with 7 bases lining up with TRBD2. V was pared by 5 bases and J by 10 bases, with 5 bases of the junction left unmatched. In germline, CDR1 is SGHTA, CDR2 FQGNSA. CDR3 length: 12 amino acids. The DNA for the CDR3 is TGTGCCAGCAGCCCCACGCGGGAGGAGCAGTTCTTC. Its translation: CASSPTREEQFF.

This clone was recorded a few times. CDR3 sequence (DNA): TGTGCCAGCAGCTTAGAGGGCAACACTGAAGCTTTCTTT. This gives the protein CASSLEGNTEAFF. The genes are TRBV7-9 and TRBJ1-1; D gene ambiguous. Germline V gene sequence: CDR1 SEHNR, CDR2 FQNEAQ (reference sequence). Trimming stripped 1 base from V and 2 bases from J, with 5 bases between. The CDR3 sequence is 13 residues long.

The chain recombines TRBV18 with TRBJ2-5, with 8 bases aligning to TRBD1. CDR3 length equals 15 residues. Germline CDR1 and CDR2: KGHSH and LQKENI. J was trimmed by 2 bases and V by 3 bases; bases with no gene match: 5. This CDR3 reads CASSPGTGKQETQYF. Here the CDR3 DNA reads TGTGCCAGCTCACCCGGGACAGGAAAGCAAGAGACCCAGTACTTC.

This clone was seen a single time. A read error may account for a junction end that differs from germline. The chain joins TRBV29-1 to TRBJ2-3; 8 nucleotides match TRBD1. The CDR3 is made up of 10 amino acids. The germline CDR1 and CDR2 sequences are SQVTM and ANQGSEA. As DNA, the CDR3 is TGCAGCGTTTCAGACAGGGGTCCGACTTTT. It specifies CSVSDRGPTF.

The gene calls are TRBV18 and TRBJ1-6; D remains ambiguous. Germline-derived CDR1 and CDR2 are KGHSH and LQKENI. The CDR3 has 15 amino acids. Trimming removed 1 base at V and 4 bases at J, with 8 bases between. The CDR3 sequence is CASSPLTVYNSPLHF. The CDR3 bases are TGTGCCAGCTCACCACTGACGGTTTATAATTCACCCCTCCACTTT.